This TCR beta chain is from a study of molecular identifiers for immune sequencing clone quantification. For the study at large: For replicates, RNA isolated from 20,000 or 100,000 naive CD8 cells was divided into five portions, of which four were sequenced. The study's findings and limits: Should identical TCR molecules share a barcode, the sizes of highly expanded clones could be underestimated. Whereas naive cells kept under 1% of molecules in clones above 20 RNA copies, such clones held over 99% in effectors.

The CDR3 is 15 residues long. Trimming removed 4 bases from V and 1 base from J, with 16 bases in between. In germline, CDR1 is GTSNPN, CDR2 SVGIG (reference sequence). TCR libraries were built in bulk with a published protocol and specific TCR primers. MiXCR was run by TCRdb on the PCR reads, yielding one entry per CDR3 protein. The table records some 320,000 distinct CDR3 sequences, about a fifth of them present only once. A remark on this clonotype: Its antigen is not identified. It may be a read error: a sequence one base away is much more abundant.

This receptor was taken from a human donor in good health. Some libraries in this study had Jurkat cell RNA spiked in. V gene TRBV30 combines with J gene TRBJ2-5; D might be TRBD1 or TRBD2, each matching 5 bases. Sequenced material: naive CD8+ T cells from blood, with Jurkat cell RNA spiked in. Subset here: FACS-sorted CD8+CD4-CCR7+CD45RA+ naive T cells. The CDR3 loop is CAWNSGAALQETQYF. For the CDR3, the DNA is TGTGCCTGGAATTCCGGGGCAGCCCTCCAAGAGACCCAGTACTTC.